The clone carrying this T cell receptor beta chain was counted a few times. The target antigen is unknown. TCRdb recomputed calls from the reads with MiXCR, one row per CDR3 protein. The table has a few hundred thousand distinct CDR3 sequences, around two fifths seen once. Germline loops: CDR1 DFQATT, CDR2 SNEGSKA (reference sequence). V shed 5 bases, J shed 3 bases, and the junction held 8 bases outside the gene matches. This CDR3 is built from 14 residues. The record originates from a study of T cell repertoires in cytomegalovirus infection. At the level of the study: The public TCR beta signatures pointed to both CMV infection and matching HLA type.

The source material was cultured PBMCs, sampled from culture after CMV antigen stimulation. The V and J genes are TRBV20-1 and TRBJ2-7; 9 nucleotides agree with TRBD1. This sequence was found in a human donor in good health (CMV status not recorded). Some clones in this sample may be carry-over from other donors' samples. In nucleotides, the CDR3 is TGCAGTGCTGTTCCCGGGACAGGGTACTACGAGCAGTACTTC. Its protein product is CSAVPGTGYYEQYF.